This T cell receptor (beta chain) was recorded in a study of blood T cell repertoires in COVID-19. Across the whole study: COVID-19 samples, acute and convalescent, were from the United States, Italy and Spain.

The CDR3 is 14 residues long. Trimming took off 6 bases at V and 7 bases at J, with 13 bases between the two ends. Germline CDR1 is MNHEY and CDR2 is SMNVEV (reference sequence). Sequencing was performed with immunoSEQ multiplex PCR; in TCRdb, only in-frame clones are kept and a portion is missing. There are roughly 250,000 clones in the sample; 75% to 95% occur only once, and 1.5% to 2% lies in the top ten. This receptor was obtained from a young woman who had recovered from COVID-19. Source material: PBMCs or T cells enriched from blood (not recorded which). This sequence joins TRBV27 and TRBJ1-6, with a tentative D call TRBD1 (6 bases). CDR3 bases: TGTGCCAGCAGCTTGGGGGCCAGGAATTCACCCCTCCACTTT. This sequence encodes CASSLGARNSPLHF.